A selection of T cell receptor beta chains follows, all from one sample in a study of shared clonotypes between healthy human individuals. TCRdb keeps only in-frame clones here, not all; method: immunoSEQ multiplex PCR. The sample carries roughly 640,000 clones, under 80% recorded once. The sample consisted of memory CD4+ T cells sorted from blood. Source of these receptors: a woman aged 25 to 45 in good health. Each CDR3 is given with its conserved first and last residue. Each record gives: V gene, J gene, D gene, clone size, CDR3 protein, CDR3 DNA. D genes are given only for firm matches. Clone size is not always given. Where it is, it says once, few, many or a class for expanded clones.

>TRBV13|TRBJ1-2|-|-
CASSLGNKDYGYTF
TGTGCCAGCAGCTTAGGGAATAAGGACTATGGCTACACCTTC
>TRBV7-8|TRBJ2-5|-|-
CASRKNRDVGEVQYF
TGTGCCAGCAGAAAAAACAGGGATGTGGGGGAGGTCCAGTACTTC
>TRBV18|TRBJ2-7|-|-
CASSRPGSTNEQYF
TGTGCCAGCTCGCGCCCCGGTTCAACGAACGAGCAGTACTTC
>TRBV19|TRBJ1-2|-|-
CASSISPLDYGYTF
TGTGCCAGTAGTATTTCCCCACTAGATTATGGCTACACCTTC
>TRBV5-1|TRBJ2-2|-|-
CASSPTRPNTGELFF
TGCGCCAGCAGCCCGACTAGGCCGAACACCGGGGAGCTGTTTTTT
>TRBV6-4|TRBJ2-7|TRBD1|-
CASSRDRGPSYEQYF
TGTGCCAGCAGTAGGGACAGGGGGCCCTCCTACGAGCAGTACTTC
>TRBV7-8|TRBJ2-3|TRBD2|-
CASSSRGAGSTDTQYF
TGTGCCAGCAGCTCCCGGGGAGCGGGGAGCACAGATACGCAGTATTTT
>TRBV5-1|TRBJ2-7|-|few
CASSPLLQGYEQYF
TGCGCCAGCAGCCCACTTCTACAGGGCTACGAGCAGTACTTC
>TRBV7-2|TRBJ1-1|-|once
CASSLSPGVVEAFF
TGTGCCAGCAGCTTAAGTCCAGGGGTGGTTGAAGCTTTCTTT
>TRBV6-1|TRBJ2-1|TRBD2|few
CASSESPSGALSSYNEQFF
TGTGCCAGCAGTGAGAGTCCTAGCGGGGCCCTGAGCTCCTACAATGAGCAGTTCTTC
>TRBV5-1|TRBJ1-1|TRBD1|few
CASSLNTGTGGSEAFF
TGCGCCAGCAGCCTGAATACCGGGACAGGGGGCTCTGAAGCTTTCTTT
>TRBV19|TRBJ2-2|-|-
CASSLQGHTGELFF
TGTGCCAGTAGTCTCCAGGGGCACACCGGGGAGCTGTTTTTT
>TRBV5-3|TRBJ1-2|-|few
CARGRVTF
TGTGCCAGGGGACGAGTCACCTTC
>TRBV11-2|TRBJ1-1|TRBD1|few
CASSTDRVRNTEAFF
TGTGCCAGCAGCACAGACAGGGTCCGGAACACTGAAGCTTTCTTT
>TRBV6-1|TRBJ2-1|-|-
CASRYGANDNEQFF
TGTGCCAGCAGGTACGGGGCAAATGACAATGAGCAGTTCTTC
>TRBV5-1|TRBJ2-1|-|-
CASKVQANYNEQFF
TGCGCCAGCAAGGTCCAGGCGAACTACAATGAGCAGTTCTTC
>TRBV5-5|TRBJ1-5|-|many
CASSLEPGSRQPQHF
TGTGCCAGCAGCTTGGAGCCAGGGTCTCGGCAGCCCCAGCATTTT
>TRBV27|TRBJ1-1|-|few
CASSLTHRAPLGTEAFF
TGTGCCAGCAGTTTGACTCACCGGGCTCCCCTAGGCACTGAAGCTTTCTTT
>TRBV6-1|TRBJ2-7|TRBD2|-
CASDLLAGLYEQYF
TGTGCCAGCGACCTACTAGCGGGACTCTACGAGCAGTACTTC
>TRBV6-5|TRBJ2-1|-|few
CASSYYPEGGEQFF
TGTGCCAGCAGTTACTATCCGGAGGGGGGTGAGCAGTTCTTC
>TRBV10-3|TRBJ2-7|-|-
CAISESGLVVAVDTYEQYF
TGTGCCATCAGTGAGTCGGGTCTGGTCGTAGCGGTCGATACCTACGAGCAGTACTTC
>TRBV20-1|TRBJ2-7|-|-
CSAPDFAEQYF
TGCAGTGCCCCGGACTTCGCCGAGCAGTACTTC
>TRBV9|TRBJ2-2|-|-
CASSVAGRNTGELFF
TGTGCCAGCAGCGTAGCGGGGAGAAACACCGGGGAGCTGTTTTTT
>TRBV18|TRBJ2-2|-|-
CASSPTGTDTGELFF
TGTGCCAGCTCACCGACCGGGACTGACACCGGGGAGCTGTTTTTT